This TCR beta chain was sequenced in a study of cytomegalovirus exposure and HLA in healthy donors (dated by TCRdb to about 2017). Background for the entire study: According to an earlier analysis of 550 to 750 of the donors, about 179 million T cells yielded roughly 110 million unique TCR beta sequences and 250 to 350 Gb of sequence data. Approximately 310 gigabases of sequencing data and tens of millions of unique TCR sequences made up an early release that covered under 750 HLA-typed donors. Of the 350 to 450 genotyped donors, around 81% fell in the genetic ancestry cluster associated with self-reported Caucasian donors. The aim of the study was to test whether cataloging public T cell receptors could identify signatures of past pathogen exposure. The study used immunosequencing to profile the T cell repertoires of around 600 subjects and linked those repertoires to cytomegalovirus serostatus. In addition to the first cohort of approximately 650 subjects, a separate validation cohort of approximately 130 different subjects was used. To predict cytomegalovirus infection status, the study combined high-throughput TCR immunosequencing, statistical association of individual TCRs with disease status, and machine learning. A later analysis re-analyzed previously published TCR beta repertoires from 666 donors and added high-resolution HLA genotyping to study TCR occurrence patterns. Rather than drawing on any new phenotypic data, the later analysis identified candidate immune exposures from TCR beta sequences and the way those sequences occurred across donors. An earlier analysis of about 600 of the donors used high-throughput TCR beta sequencing to judge whether each TCR beta V gene segment behaved as functional or pseudogenic. Alongside the repertoire data, information on donor age, sex, ethnicity and CMV serostatus was compiled. In a later genetic analysis, genome-wide SNP genotypes for 398 of the 666 donors were used, and that subset was treated as a discovery cohort. Every discovery cohort repertoire had been produced on one sequencing platform. HLA typing included class I and class II loci at four-digit resolution. Typing coverage varied by locus: about 629-640 donors for A, B, C, DRB1 and DQB1; approximately 520 for DQA1; about 590 for DPA1; 450 to 480 for DPB1. Several DR-DQ haplotypes were treated as single units for association and clustering because of strong linkage in the cohort. On average, 235,054 unique TCR beta nucleotide sequences were sequenced per donor among 398 genotyped donors of the cohort, with 15% to 20% of those sequences being non-productive. Overall study results and their limits: According to a later analysis, parvovirus B19, influenza, CMV and Epstein-Barr virus appeared linked to several top co-occurrence clusters. A later analysis found that TCR association rates varied across HLA loci, with DRB1 alleles showing the most associated TCRs and HLA-C alleles the fewest. A later analysis associated 15,000 to 20,000 TCR beta sequences with specific HLA alleles at a false discovery rate of 0.05. Over 15 rarely observed V segments, including chromosome 9 orphons, were excluded from the earlier analysis of almost 600 of the donors because counts were too low. A later analysis found that HLA-associated TCR beta chains were more clonally expanded and had lower generation probabilities than equally common non-associated chains. Correlated functional status among segregating V segments might be attributable to linkage disequilibrium, but an unknown experimental factor could not be ruled out. The classifier was reported to diagnose cytomegalovirus status with high specificity and sensitivity in both the original and validation cohorts. A group of highly shared sequence variants was considered likely to be a technical artifact of the sequencing pipeline. The authors suggested that the approach could potentially be extended to other disease states and immunological phenotypes. Assigning TCR associations to individual alleles was difficult when HLA alleles, especially DR and DQ, strongly co-occurred. In vitro tests confirmed that a few of the cytomegalovirus-associated TCR beta chains recognize cytomegalovirus antigens. Sequencing depth was assumed to be roughly uniform across donors in the presence/absence analyses, though that assumption may not hold. Most CMV-associated TCR beta chains appeared to be HLA-restricted in a later analysis, and the HLA associations seemed to be driven largely by CMV exposure. A further reported finding was that TCR beta sequences accurately predicted the HLA-A and HLA-B alleles for most subjects in the first cohort. Compared with the roughly 700-donor mean, donors in an Asian-associated ancestry cluster had fewer N-insertions in productive TCRs, according to a later genetic analysis. The study listed 150 to 200 TCR beta chains as associated with cytomegalovirus. The 87-base-pair reads could not distinguish some IMGT-functional V segments, including TRBV6-2 and TRBV6-3, so those segments were excluded. The only immune exposure information available for the cohort was CMV serostatus. Only TCR beta chains were sequenced in this cohort, and the absence of alpha or paired-chain data limited detectable features. HLA typing was unavailable for some donors at each locus, so association tests used only the typed subset. While some public TCRs were present in many individuals, most TCR sequences turned up only very rarely across donors. In a later genetic analysis, a missense DCLRE1C variant was associated with V-gene and J-gene trimming of TCR beta chains, and the association was replicated in an independent cohort. In an earlier analysis of more than 500 of the donors, most TCR beta V segments appeared in productive rearrangements about 90% or about 30% of the time, broadly matching IMGT annotations.

Preparation of the library involved the immunoSEQ multiplex PCR assay. The multiplex PCR relied on a mix of 60 forward primers for TCR Vbeta segments and 13 reverse primers for TCR Jbeta segments. The CDR3 region of rearranged TCR beta genes was amplified from genomic DNA with a multiplex PCR assay. On the Illumina HiSeq System, the amplified TCR beta libraries were sequenced as 87-base-pair reads. The authors' pipeline ran thus. In a later analysis, approximately 74 million unique TCR beta chains were counted across the roughly 670 repertoires, and roughly 9.9 million of these chains were shared by at least two donors. Raw reads were error-corrected and collapsed into unique sequences with a nearest-neighbor algorithm that merged closely related sequences to remove PCR and sequencing errors. Alignment of CDR3 sequences to IMGT reference sequences was used to assign V, D and J gene segments. For a sequence to be retained, a match of at least six nucleotides to both a V gene segment and a J gene segment was required. A rearrangement counted as productive if the CDR3 had no stop codons and remained in frame with V and J, and every other rearrangement counted as non-productive. Following IMGT convention, CDR3 was defined as the stretch from the second conserved V-encoded cysteine up to the conserved J-encoded phenylalanine. Sequences without an unambiguous match to a single V gene segment were excluded from the earlier analysis of approximately 600 of the donors. An earlier analysis of approximately 590 of the donors classified V segments as functional when productive rearrangements were above 56.7% and as segregating when the standard deviation between donors was above 5%. To diagnose cytomegalovirus status from the catalog of TCR beta chain sequences, a statistical classification framework was built. In a later analysis, V and J genes were assigned by comparing TCR nucleotide sequences against IMGT/GENE-DB human TR gene sequences. A later analysis assigned CDR3 sequences and most-parsimonious VDJ recombination scenarios with the TCRdist pipeline. In a later analysis, every TCR beta chain was defined by the combination of its CDR3 amino acid sequence and its V-gene family, and reads without a unique V-gene family were dropped. As a way to deal with suspected cross-contamination and a sequencing artifact, a later analysis dropped 450 to 600 nucleotide sequences that were highly shared and had low generation probability. In a later analysis, a clonal expansion index was calculated for each public chain from normalized within-repertoire ranks of inferred template counts. In a later analysis, generation probabilities were computed with a VDJ recombination model fitted to out-of-frame rearrangements, and the resulting probabilities were checked against IGoR. Hypergeometric tests were used in a later analysis to score TCR-TCR, TCR-HLA and TCR-CMV co-occurrence, with a repertoire-size bias correction applied to the TCR pairs. False discovery rates were estimated in a later analysis by permuting HLA or CMV assignments 20 times. In a later analysis, co-occurring TCRs were grouped using DBSCAN, with TCRdist sequence similarity added in when clustering inside HLA-allele-positive subsets. Repertoires with fewer than 30,000 or more than 120,000 public chains were left out of co-occurrence clustering, as were five repertoires with anomalous nucleotide sharing. TCRdb carries this immuneACCESS record with in-frame sequences only. Its versions omit some clonotypes, under half of them owing to an unresolved V gene in the studies checked, with the rest unexplained. V and J calls and clone size are as listed in that table; D and trimming were resolved from the DNA. A total of 120,000 to 150,000 clones appear in this sample, around 85% of them only once. Less than 3% of the sample belongs to the ten largest clones.

In total, around 600 healthy bone marrow donors made up the cohort. At the time of sampling, all cohort members were nominally healthy, though unrecorded immune exposures were likely present. The donor was CMV seronegative and was included in the group of several hundred seronegative cohort members. A peripheral blood sample was provided by each donor, and peripheral blood mononuclear cells were used for TCR beta sequencing. The Qiagen DNeasy Blood Extraction Kit was used to extract genomic DNA from the blood cell samples. Details on this clone: The antigen it recognizes is unknown. No base quality information exists; no much larger clone differs at one position.

V loses 5 bases of germline sequence and J loses 3 bases, and the interval between the two ends is 13 bases. The CDR3 spans 15 residues, from the cysteine through the phenylalanine. Only the CDR3 region is kept as DNA, spanning 45 bases read in frame from base 1. Reading the germline V gene gives CDR1 SGHTA and CDR2 FQGNSA. The chain was built from TRBV7-2 and TRBJ1-4, with TRBD1 tentatively as D gene (6 bases match). The clonotype was recovered from a woman aged 25 to 39 in good health and CMV-seronegative. Source material: PBMCs. The CDR3 has the sequence CASSPPTGANEKLFF. The bases are TGTGCCAGCAGCCCTCCGACAGGAGCTAATGAAAAACTGTTTTTT.